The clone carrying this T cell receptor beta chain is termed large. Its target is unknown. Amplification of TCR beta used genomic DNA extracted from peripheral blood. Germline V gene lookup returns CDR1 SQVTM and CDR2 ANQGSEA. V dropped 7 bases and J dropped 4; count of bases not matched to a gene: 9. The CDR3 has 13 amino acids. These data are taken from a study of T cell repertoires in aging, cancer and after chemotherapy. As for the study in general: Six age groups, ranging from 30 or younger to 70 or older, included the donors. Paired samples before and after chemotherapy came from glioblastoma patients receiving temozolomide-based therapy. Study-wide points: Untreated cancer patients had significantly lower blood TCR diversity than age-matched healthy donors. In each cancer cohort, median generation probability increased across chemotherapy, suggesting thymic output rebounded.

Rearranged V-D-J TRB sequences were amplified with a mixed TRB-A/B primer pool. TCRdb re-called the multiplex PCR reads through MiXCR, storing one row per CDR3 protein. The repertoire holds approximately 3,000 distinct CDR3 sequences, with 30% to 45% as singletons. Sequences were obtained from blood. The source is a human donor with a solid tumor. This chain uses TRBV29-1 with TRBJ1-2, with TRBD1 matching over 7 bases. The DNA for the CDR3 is TGCAGCGGTCAAACAGGGGAGACCTATGGCTACACCTTC. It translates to CSGQTGETYGYTF.